This TCR beta chain was recorded in a study of blood T cell repertoires in COVID-19. About the study: T cells, B-cell-depleted T cells, or PBMCs provided the cDNA or gDNA that served as material.

This clone has more than one count but fewer than ten. TCRdb's copy holds only in-frame clones and misses some; the assay was immunoSEQ multiplex PCR. The sample contains 220,000 or so clones, around 82% of which appear only once. Looked up from germline, CDR1 is SGHVS and CDR2 is FQNEAQ. The V gene lost 6 bases and the J gene lost 7 bases, with 18 bases spanning the gap. The CDR3 is 14 residues long. Sequences were obtained from peripheral blood. The chain employs TRBV7-8 and TRBJ1-1; a possible D gene is TRBD1 (5 bases). The TCR was taken from a woman in her seventies with acute or convalescent COVID-19. Here the CDR3 reads CASSPRDGGGEAFF. In nucleotides, the CDR3 is TGTGCCAGCAGTCCTCGGGACGGGGGTGGTGAAGCTTTCTTT.